This TCR beta chain was sequenced during a study of T cell responses to AZD1222 COVID-19 vaccine. Points from the study as a whole: Repertoire sampling happened only post peak T cell response. Mostly white British, mostly female donors; authors suggested clonal diversity may be underestimated. Vaccination with two AZD1222 doses was followed by a rise in Spike-specific TCR breadth and depth. There were vaccine-associated CD4 TCRs across spike, dominant at 160-218 and 743-854.

The germline gives CDR1 MNHNY, CDR2 SVGAGI (reference sequence). The CDR3 is made up of 15 amino acids. Unmatched junction bases numbered 3, after V lost 1 base and J lost 4 bases. Produced via immunoSEQ multiplex PCR; TCRdb's table is partial and in-frame only. The sample holds about 94,000 clones, 85% seen once. This clone was seen a single time. The antigen is unknown. The specimen was peripheral blood, collected 28 days after the second AZD1222 dose. This receptor was taken from an adult who received the AZD1222 COVID-19 vaccine. The chain carries TRBV6-6 and TRBJ2-3; 9 bases map to TRBD2. The CDR3 nucleotides are TGTGCCAGCAGTTACTTGGCGGGAGGGGCAGATACGCAGTATTTT. As protein: CASSYLAGGADTQYF.